This TCR beta chain was captured in a study of vaccination and CD4 T cells after COVID-19. About the study: The authors exposed cells to overlapping spike peptides derived from SARS-CoV-2, HCoV-NL63, HCoV-OC43 and HCoV-229E. In the control cultures, a CEFX pool, an HIV-1 Nef pool, or no peptide was supplied.

Treatment in this sample: approximately nine-day PBMC culture with coronavirus spike peptide pools or control peptides (ViraFEST assay). TCRs were sequenced by ViraFEST after antigen-specific T cells had been expanded with peptide pools. V was pared by 3 bases and J by 5 bases, with 8 bases between. The CDR3 runs 14 residues. Sequenced with the Oncomine TCR Beta short-read assay was DNA taken from cultured CD4+ T cells. TCRdb redid the calling of the PCR reads with MiXCR, one entry per CDR3 protein. Of some 4,600 distinct CDR3 sequences listed, under 25% are singletons. Relative to its sample, this clonotype is medium-sized (0.01 to 0.1%). What it recognizes is unknown.

The clonotype comes from a human donor who had recovered from COVID-19. The rearrangement uses TRBV12-3 or TRBV12-4 and TRBJ1-6, with D unresolved. Sequenced: CD4+ T cells from blood, cultured in vitro. The DNA of the CDR3 is TGTGCCAGCAGTTTGACGAGGGATAATTCACCCCTCCACTTT. This encodes CASSLTRDNSPLHF.